The rows below give T cell receptor beta chains drawn from one sample of a study of T cell responses to AZD1222 COVID-19 vaccine. TCRdb keeps only in-frame clones here, not all; method: immunoSEQ multiplex PCR. Of some 150,000 clones in the sample, roughly 92% are singletons; the top ten hold about 3%. The sample here was peripheral blood, taken on day 0 of AZD1222 vaccination. All receptors come from an adult in good health. Each CDR3 is given with its conserved first and last residue. D genes are given only for firm matches. The size field is filled for only some rows; it gives once, few, many or a size class.

>TRBJ1-1|many|TRBV12-3/TRBV12-4|NA
TGTGCCAGCAGTCCTACAGGGTCCGAAGCTTTCTTT
CASSPTGSEAFF
>TRBJ2-7|NA|TRBV5-8|NA
TGTGCCAGCAGCTGGGGACGGGAAATTTACGAGCAGTACTTC
CASSWGREIYEQYF
>TRBJ2-1|NA|TRBV25-1|NA
TGTGCCAGCACTCAAACGGGGGCGGGGGAGCAGTTCTTC
CASTQTGAGEQFF
>TRBJ1-3|NA|TRBV15|NA
TGTGCCACCAGCAGAGAGGCCACCCCCCGAAACACCATATATTTT
CATSREATPRNTIYF
>TRBJ1-4|NA|TRBV7-8|NA
TGTGCCAGCAGCCCGGGGTTATGGGAAAAACTGTTTTTT
CASSPGLWEKLFF
>TRBJ1-3|NA|TRBV19|NA
TGTGCCACAAACCAGCAAACTGGAAACACCATATATTTT
CATNQQTGNTIYF
>TRBJ2-6|NA|TRBV7-9|NA
TGTGCCAGCAGCCCGGGACCAGTCCCCAGCTCTGGGGCCAACGTCCTGACTTTC
CASSPGPVPSSGANVLTF
>TRBJ1-2|NA|TRBV28|TRBD1
TGTGCCAGCAGTACACCGGGACAGTCTTATGGCTACACCTTC
CASSTPGQSYGYTF
>TRBJ2-1|NA|TRBV24-1|TRBD1
TGTGCCACCAGTGATTCCGACAGGGATGAGCAGTTCTTC
CATSDSDRDEQFF
>TRBJ2-7|NA|TRBV7-9|NA
TGTGCCAGCAGCCCTCCGTGGGGGTTCTACGAGCAGTACTTC
CASSPPWGFYEQYF
>TRBJ1-2|NA|TRBV5-1|NA
TGCGCCAGCAGAGGTGACTGGGGCTACACCTTC
CASRGDWGYTF
>TRBJ2-2|NA|TRBV4-1|NA
TGCGCCAGCAGACTAGTAGATACCGGGGAGCTGTTTTTT
CASRLVDTGELFF
>TRBJ2-1|NA|TRBV11-2|TRBD1
TGTGCCAGCAGCTTAGTGGGACAGGCCTACAATGAGCAGTTCTTC
CASSLVGQAYNEQFF
>TRBJ1-4|NA|TRBV15|TRBD1
TGTGCCACCAGCAGAGGACAGGGGTCTGCAACTAATGAAAAACTGTTTTTT
CATSRGQGSATNEKLFF
>TRBJ1-2|NA|TRBV27|NA
TGTGCCAGCAGTTCAAGAGGACAGTCTAACTATGGCTACACCTTC
CASSSRGQSNYGYTF
>TRBJ2-7|NA|TRBV7-9|NA
TGTGCCAGCAGCTTAGCAGGCAGGGAAGCCTACGAGCAGTACTTC
CASSLAGREAYEQYF
>TRBJ2-7|NA|TRBV9|TRBD2
TGTGCCAGCAGCTACGCGGGGGGAGGGCTCTACGAGCAGTACTTC
CASSYAGGGLYEQYF
>TRBJ1-2|NA|TRBV11-2|NA
TGTGCCAGCAGCTTACAGGGGAATGGCTACACCTTC
CASSLQGNGYTF
>TRBJ2-1|few|TRBV7-9|TRBD2
TGTGCCAGCAGCCCCGGGACTAGCAGTTTCTCCTACAATGAGCAGTTCTTC
CASSPGTSSFSYNEQFF
>TRBJ1-2|NA|TRBV25-1|TRBD1
TGTGCCAGCGGACAGGGGAATGGCTACACCTTC
CASGQGNGYTF
>TRBJ1-6|NA|TRBV28|NA
TGTGCCAGCAGTTTAGCAGGGAACCGTTATTCACCCCTCCACTTT
CASSLAGNRYSPLHF
>TRBJ1-5|NA|TRBV18|NA
TGTGCCAGCTCACAAGGGCGGGGAAATCAGCCCCAGCATTTT
CASSQGRGNQPQHF
>TRBJ2-3|once|TRBV2|NA
TGTGCCAGCAGAACTAGCCCCGGCACAGATACGCAGTATTTT
CASRTSPGTDTQYF
>TRBJ1-1|NA|TRBV4-1|NA
TGCGCCAGCAGCCAAGTTGTCAGCCCTGAAGCTTTCTTT
CASSQVVSPEAFF
>TRBJ1-5|once|TRBV12-5|TRBD1
TGTGCTAGTGGACCCGACAGGGAGGCTCAGCCCCAGCATTTT
CASGPDREAQPQHF
>TRBJ2-7|NA|TRBV7-2|NA
TGTGCCAGCAGCTTATCTTGGGGCAGATCCTACGAGCAGTACTTC
CASSLSWGRSYEQYF
>TRBJ1-1|once|TRBV9|NA
TGTGCCAGCAGCGTAACGAACACTGAAGCTTTCTTT
CASSVTNTEAFF
>TRBJ1-2|NA|TRBV27|NA
TGTGCCAGCAGCCCCACAGGGTTCGGCGGCTACACCTTC
CASSPTGFGGYTF
>TRBJ2-7|NA|TRBV6-5|TRBD1
TGTGCCAGCAGTTACGAGGCAGGGGGTGCCTACGAGCAGTACTTC
CASSYEAGGAYEQYF
>TRBJ1-3|NA|TRBV2|TRBD1
TGTGCCAGCAGTGACGGGACAGGGGTAAACACCATATATTTT
CASSDGTGVNTIYF
>TRBJ1-3|NA|TRBV7-6|NA
TGTGCCAGCAGCTTAGGCCCCTCCGCTGGAAACACCATATATTTT
CASSLGPSAGNTIYF
>TRBJ2-7|NA|TRBV7-9|TRBD2
TGTGCCAGCATCGCGACTAGCGGGATTGGGGTGGAGCAGTACTTC
CASIATSGIGVEQYF
>TRBJ2-7|NA|TRBV4-1|NA
TGCGCCAGCAGCCCAGCCAAAGGGGGGACCTACGAGCAGTACTTC
CASSPAKGGTYEQYF
>TRBJ2-1|NA|TRBV7-9|NA
TGTGCCAGCACCCCATGGGATGAGCAGTTCTTC
CASTPWDEQFF
>TRBJ2-2|NA|TRBV5-1|NA
TGCGCCAGCAGCTTCGGGACTTCGAACACCGGGGAGCTGTTTTTT
CASSFGTSNTGELFF
>TRBJ2-5|NA|TRBV14|NA
TGTGCCAGCAGCCAAGGTTCCCTTGGGGGCGAAGAGACCCAGTACTTC
CASSQGSLGGEETQYF
>TRBJ2-2|NA|TRBV11-2|NA
TGTGCCAGCAGCGGCGCCGCCGGGGAGCTGTTTTTT
CASSGAAGELFF
>TRBJ2-1|NA|TRBV6-1|TRBD2
TGTGCCAGCAGTGTCCCCGCGGGACTAGCGGGAGTCGAGCAGTTCTTC
CASSVPAGLAGVEQFF
>TRBJ1-2|few|TRBV19|NA
TGTGCCAGTAGTATAGGGGGCAGTACTAACTATGGCTACACCTTC
CASSIGGSTNYGYTF
>TRBJ1-1|NA|TRBV9|NA
TGTGCCAGCAGCGCACAGGGTTACACTGAAGCTTTCTTT
CASSAQGYTEAFF
>TRBJ1-5|NA|TRBV2|NA
TGTGCCAGCAGTGAAACAGGAGGTCAGCCCCAGCATTTT
CASSETGGQPQHF
>TRBJ1-1|NA|TRBV29-1|NA
TGCAGCGCATGGGACAACAAGAACACTGAAGCTTTCTTT
CSAWDNKNTEAFF
>TRBJ2-7|NA|TRBV11-2|NA
TGTGCCAGCAGCCCCGTCCCTGCTAGCAATATCAACGAGCAGTACTTC
CASSPVPASNINEQYF
>TRBJ1-1|NA|TRBV27|NA
TGTGCCAGCAAGAGTGGGTACACTGAAGCTTTCTTT
CASKSGYTEAFF
>TRBJ2-1|once|TRBV27|NA
TGTGCCAGCAGTTCTATCCTCGGACTTAATGAGCAGTTCTTC
CASSSILGLNEQFF
>TRBJ1-5|NA|TRBV5-6|NA
TGTGCCAGCAGCTTCCGGGGAGGGGAAACCCGTCAGCCCCAGCATTTT
CASSFRGGETRQPQHF
>TRBJ2-1|NA|TRBV7-2|NA
TGTGCCAGCAGCGATATTAGGGGGGAGGAAGAGCAGTTCTTC
CASSDIRGEEEQFF
>TRBJ1-1|NA|TRBV10-3|NA
TGTGCCATCAGTTTGACAGAAGAGAACACTGAAGCTTTCTTT
CAISLTEENTEAFF
>TRBJ2-7|NA|TRBV30|TRBD2
TGTGCCTGGAGTACCAGCGGGAGGTTGAACGAGCAGTACTTC
CAWSTSGRLNEQYF
>TRBJ2-7|NA|TRBV7-8|NA
TGTGCCAGCAGCACGACCTACGAGCAGTACTTC
CASSTTYEQYF
>TRBJ1-3|NA|TRBV18|TRBD1
TGTGCCAGCTCATCGGGACAGACCCCGCTATTAACCTCTGGAAACACCATATATTTT
CASSSGQTPLLTSGNTIYF
>TRBJ1-2|NA|TRBV19|TRBD1
TGTGCCAGTATTCCGACAGGGAGTAACTATGGCTACACCTTC
CASIPTGSNYGYTF
>TRBJ2-3|NA|TRBV6-5|NA
TGTGCCAGCACCGGGGCCGCAGCAGATACGCAGTATTTT
CASTGAAADTQYF
>TRBJ2-7|NA|TRBV5-1|NA
TGCGCCAGCAGCTTAACCACAGGGTTCGAGGAGCAGTACTTC
CASSLTTGFEEQYF
>TRBJ1-1|NA|TRBV2|NA
TGTGCCACCCCCCAGGGGAAGAACACTGAAGCTTTCTTT
CATPQGKNTEAFF
>TRBJ1-5|once|TRBV6-5|TRBD1
TGTGCCAGCAGTCCCTACAGGGGGAGCAATCAGCCCCAGCATTTT
CASSPYRGSNQPQHF
>TRBJ2-7|once|TRBV5-1|NA
TGCGCCAGCAGCTTGGGCTCTCCGGGGTACGAGCAGTACTTC
CASSLGSPGYEQYF
>TRBJ2-1|NA|TRBV7-2|TRBD2
TGTGCCAGCAGCTTACCGGGAGGGATGTCCTACAATGAGCAGTTCTTC
CASSLPGGMSYNEQFF